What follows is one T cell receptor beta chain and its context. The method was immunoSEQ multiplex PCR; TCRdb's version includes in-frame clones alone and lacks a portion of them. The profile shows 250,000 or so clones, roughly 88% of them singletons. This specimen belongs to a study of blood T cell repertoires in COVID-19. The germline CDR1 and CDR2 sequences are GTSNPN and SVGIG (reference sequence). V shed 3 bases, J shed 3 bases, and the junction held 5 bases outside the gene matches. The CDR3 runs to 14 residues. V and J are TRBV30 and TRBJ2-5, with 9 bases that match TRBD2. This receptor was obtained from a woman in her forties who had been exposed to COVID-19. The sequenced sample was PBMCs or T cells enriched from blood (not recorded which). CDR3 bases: TGTGCCTGGAGGCCGGGACTAGCAAAAGAGACCCAGTACTTC. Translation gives CAWRPGLAKETQYF.